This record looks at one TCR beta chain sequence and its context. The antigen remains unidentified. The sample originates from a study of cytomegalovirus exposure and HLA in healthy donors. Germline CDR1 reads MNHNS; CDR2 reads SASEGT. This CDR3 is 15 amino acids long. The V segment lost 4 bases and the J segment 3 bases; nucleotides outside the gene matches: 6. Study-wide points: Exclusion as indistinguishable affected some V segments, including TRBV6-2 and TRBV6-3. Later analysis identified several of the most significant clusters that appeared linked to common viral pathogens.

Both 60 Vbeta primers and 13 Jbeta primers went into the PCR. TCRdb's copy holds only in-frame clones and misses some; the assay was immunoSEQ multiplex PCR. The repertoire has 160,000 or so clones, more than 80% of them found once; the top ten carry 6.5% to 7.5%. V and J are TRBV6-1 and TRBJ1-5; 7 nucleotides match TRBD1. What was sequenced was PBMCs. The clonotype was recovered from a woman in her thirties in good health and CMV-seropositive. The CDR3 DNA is TGTGCCAGCAGTGCACAGGGGTCCCACAATCAGCCCCAGCATTTT. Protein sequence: CASSAQGSHNQPQHF.